These 10 T cell receptor beta chains were all obtained from the same sample, sequenced in a study of cytomegalovirus exposure and HLA in healthy donors. The PCR was carried out with 60 Vbeta primers and 13 Jbeta primers. The method was immunoSEQ multiplex PCR; TCRdb's version includes in-frame clones alone and lacks a portion of them. In the table there are 120,000 or so clones, 75% to 90% of which are singletons. The source material was PBMCs. These receptors all come from a man aged 35-49 years in good health and CMV-seronegative.

This sequence joins TRBV11-2 and TRBJ2-1, with unresolved D. Trimming pared 4 bases from V and 12 bases from J, leaving 10 bases between. Germline CDR1 SGHAT, CDR2 FQNNGV. The CDR3 sequence is 11 residues long. In DNA form, the CDR3 reads TGTGCCAGCAGCTCAGGTGGTGGGCAGTTCTTC. It specifies CASSSGGGQFF.

The chain uses TRBV18 and TRBJ1-5; TRBD1 matches 7 bases. The V gene's germline CDR1 is KGHSH and CDR2 LQKENI. J was trimmed by 4 bases and V by 5 bases; bases with no gene match: 8. The length of the CDR3 is 15 residues. The CDR3 sequence is CASSAGTAGNQPQHF. In DNA form, the CDR3 reads TGTGCCAGCTCAGCCGGGACAGCTGGTAATCAGCCCCAGCATTTT. Combining the CDR3 with reference TRBV18 and TRBJ1-5 gives the whole variable domain NAGVMQNPRHLVRRRGQEARLRCSPMKGHSHVYWYRQLPEEGLKFMVYLQKENIIDESGMPKERFSAEFPKEGPSILRIQQVVRGDSAAYFCASSAGTAGNQPQHFGDGTRLSIL.

The CDR3 nucleotides are TGCGCCAGCAGCTTGACAGGGGATCCCTATCAGCCCCAGCATTTT. This translates into CASSLTGDPYQPQHF. The J gene is TRBJ1-5, the V gene TRBV5-1, with 7 nucleotides matching TRBD1. The CDR3 totals 15 residues. Trimming removed 1 base from V and 5 bases from J; junction bases left unmatched: 6. Germline assignment: CDR1 SGHRS and CDR2 YFSETQ.

The chain joins TRBV7-3 to TRBJ2-1; 8 nucleotides match TRBD1. CDR3 length: 14 amino acids. Germline trimming cut 0 bases from V and 6 bases from J; bases unmatched to any gene: 1. CDR1 and CDR2 (germline): SGHTA, FQGTGA. CDR3 sequence: CASSLTDRVNEQFF. CDR3 bases: TGTGCCAGCAGCTTAACGGACAGGGTCAATGAGCAGTTCTTC.

V usage is TRBV6-1 and J usage is TRBJ2-7, with 14 bases identical to TRBD2. J gave up 3 bases and V 7 bases, and 5 bases lay outside the gene matches. Germline CDR1 is MNHNS and CDR2 is SASEGT. The CDR3 contains 15 residues. The CDR3 DNA reads as TGTGCCAGCAATGCAGGGACTAGCGGGGGCTACGAGCAGTACTTC. Translating it yields CASNAGTSGGYEQYF.

The rearrangement uses TRBV9 and TRBJ2-5, with 15 bases identical to TRBD2. The junction had 5 bases not matched to a gene; V was cut back by 4 bases and J by 4 bases. Germline values: CDR1 SGDLS, CDR2 YYNGEE. The CDR3 runs 16 residues. The CDR3 spells CASSSPGLAGGETQYF. CDR3 coding DNA: TGTGCCAGCAGCTCACCGGGACTAGCGGGGGGAGAGACCCAGTACTTC.

The V and J genes are TRBV27 and TRBJ2-7; 7 positions match TRBD2. The germline CDR1 and CDR2 sequences are MNHEY and SMNVEV (reference sequence). CDR3 length equals 16 residues. V gave up 9 bases and J gave up 10 bases; unmatched junction bases: 24. DNA for the CDR3: TGTGCCAGGTTCGGGGGGTGGTCAAAACCGGGACTTATCCAGTACTTC. It translates to CARFGGWSKPGLIQYF.

This chain uses TRBV5-1 with TRBJ1-1; a weak D match, TRBD1 (5 bases). Germline CDR1 SGHRS, CDR2 YFSETQ. Trimming stripped 3 bases from V and 6 bases from J, with 21 bases between. This CDR3 comprises 16 residues. The chain's CDR3 is CASSSPQRGSSAEAFF. CDR3 DNA: TGCGCCAGCAGCTCTCCCCAGCGGGGGAGCAGCGCTGAAGCTTTCTTT.

This chain joins TRBV7-2 and TRBJ2-7; 9 bases are shared with TRBD2. Germline CDR1 SGHTA, CDR2 FQGNSA. The V and J ends lost 0 bases and 0 bases, in that order; junction bases with no gene match: 9. The CDR3 extends over 18 amino acids. DNA for the CDR3: TGTGCCAGCAGCTTAGCGGCTGGCGGGGGGGAAAGCTCCTACGAGCAGTACTTC. The encoded protein is CASSLAAGGGESSYEQYF.

The chain is built from TRBV5-6 and TRBJ1-4, with a tentative D call TRBD1 (5 bases). Looked up from germline, CDR1 is SGHDT and CDR2 is YYEEEE. V gave up 9 bases and J gave up 3 bases, with 15 bases separating them. The CDR3 runs to 14 residues. The CDR3 region has the DNA TGTGCCACCGAGGGAGGGGTTGCTAATGAAAAACTGTTTTTT. This translates into CATEGGVANEKLFF.